This is a list of T cell receptor beta chains from one sample in a study of blood T cells in healthy people across ages. TCRdb reprocessed the 5' RACE reads with MiXCR, giving one entry per CDR3 protein. Of more than 1 million distinct CDR3 sequences listed, under 55% are singletons. Material: blood. These receptor sequences come from a woman in her sixties in good health. CDR3s leave out the opening cysteine and the closing phenylalanine or tryptophan. Clone size is not always given. Where it is, it says once, few, many or a class for expanded clones.

CDR3aa,len,v_gene,abundance,j_gene
ASSLSSRNIRY,11,TRBV5-6,.,TRBJ2-7
SANGLAGETQY,11,TRBV20-1,.,TRBJ2-5
ASRTSVNTGELF,12,TRBV2,.,TRBJ2-2
SAGDLGTRNEKLF,13,TRBV20-1,.,TRBJ1-4
ASSALPGTGASQSGANVLT,19,TRBV9,few,TRBJ2-6
ASTPGTSEIYEQY,13,TRBV28,.,TRBJ2-7
AIKFAGEERY,10,TRBV10-3,.,TRBJ2-5
SARKGLQYEQY,11,TRBV20-1,.,TRBJ2-7
SASAGIAEYNEQF,13,TRBV20-1,few,TRBJ2-1
ASSSPGARWETQY,13,TRBV12-3/TRBV12-4,few,TRBJ2-5
ASSLNQGECGYT,12,TRBV6-5,few,TRBJ1-2
ASSDPFGGGGTDTQY,15,TRBV6-1,few,TRBJ2-3
ASSYRRAGPQETQY,14,TRBV6-6,few,TRBJ2-5
SANKPTGFGGYT,12,TRBV20-1,once,TRBJ1-2
SASDVLNTEAF,11,TRBV20-1,few,TRBJ1-1
ASSKAGGELF,10,TRBV6-1,.,TRBJ2-2
ASSTATSGSSYNEQF,15,TRBV5-1,.,TRBJ2-1
ASTPGGGMYEQY,12,TRBV28,.,TRBJ2-7
SVEISANYGYT,11,TRBV29-1,few,TRBJ1-2
ASSDHPQGIQETQY,14,TRBV27,.,.
ASSDPRLAGTQETQY,15,TRBV25-1,.,TRBJ2-5
ASGTTRGEQY,10,TRBV6-1,.,TRBJ2-7
ASSIRLTYEQY,11,TRBV19,.,TRBJ2-7
ASSALGQGGADTQY,14,TRBV6-1,once,TRBJ2-3
ASSPRTGGPRQPQH,14,TRBV5-6,few,TRBJ1-5
ASSFPSGRVGSGELF,15,TRBV12-3/TRBV12-4,.,TRBJ2-2
SARPGEENEQF,11,TRBV20-1,.,TRBJ2-1
SARGWLAGGGGTDTQY,16,TRBV20-1,.,TRBJ2-3
ASSLVRQVDEQY,12,TRBV13,.,TRBJ2-7
ASSSPPGLSDTQY,13,TRBV7-9,once,TRBJ2-3
SARSWTSGPYEQY,13,TRBV20-1,few,TRBJ2-7
ATSDGGRDQETQY,13,TRBV24-1,few,TRBJ2-5
ASSTGTLLAKNIQY,14,TRBV5-1,.,.
ASRTRESSYNEQF,13,TRBV27,few,TRBJ2-1
AIASGGGSSYEQY,13,TRBV10-3,many,TRBJ2-7
ASSQPGLAGNSYEQY,15,TRBV4-2,few,TRBJ2-7
DSSPRPGTGDYWDYGYT,17,TRBV7-2,.,TRBJ1-2
ASSPRVTSGYEQY,13,TRBV11-2,few,.
ASGRYNSPLH,10,TRBV6-1,few,TRBJ1-6
ASSTGQEAREQY,12,TRBV28,.,TRBJ2-7
ASSPSGRDEQY,11,TRBV18,few,TRBJ2-5
ASSSPRTSADTQY,13,TRBV7-9,many,TRBJ2-3
ASSLIGTEAYEQY,13,TRBV28,few,TRBJ2-7
ATAGQGANEQF,11,TRBV15,.,TRBJ2-1
AIRAGVHEQY,10,TRBV10-3,.,TRBJ2-7
SAERGKAYEQF,11,TRBV20-1,few,TRBJ2-1
ASSLGGQGDQPQH,13,TRBV7-9,.,TRBJ1-5
ASSTGGWGYT,10,TRBV7-8,few,TRBJ1-2
ASSFKSSGPYEQY,13,TRBV27,once,.
ASSDGQDYTDTQY,13,TRBV9,.,TRBJ2-3